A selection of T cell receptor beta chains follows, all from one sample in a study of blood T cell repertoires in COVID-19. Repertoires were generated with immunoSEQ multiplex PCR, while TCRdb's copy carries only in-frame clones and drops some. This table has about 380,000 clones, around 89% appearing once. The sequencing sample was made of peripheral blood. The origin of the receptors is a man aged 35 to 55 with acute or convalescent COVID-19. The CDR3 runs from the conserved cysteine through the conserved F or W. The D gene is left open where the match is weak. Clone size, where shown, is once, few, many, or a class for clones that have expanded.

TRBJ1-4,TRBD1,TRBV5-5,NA,TGTGCCAGCAGCAAGGGGACAGGGGGAGAAAAACTGTTTTTT,CASSKGTGGEKLFF
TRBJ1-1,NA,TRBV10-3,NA,TGTGCCATCAGGGGCGGGACCGTCACTGAAGCTTTCTTT,CAIRGGTVTEAFF
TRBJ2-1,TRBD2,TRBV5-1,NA,TGCGCCAGCAGCTTGATGACTAGCGGGGGAGGCCTGTTCTTC,CASSLMTSGGGLFF
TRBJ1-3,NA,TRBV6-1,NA,TGTGCCAGCAGTGAAGTTTCCGGGGTTGGAAACACCATATATTTT,CASSEVSGVGNTIYF
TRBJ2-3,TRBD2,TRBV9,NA,TGTGCCAGCAGCGCAGCGGGATTCAGCACAGATACGCAGTATTTT,CASSAAGFSTDTQYF
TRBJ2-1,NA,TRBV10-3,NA,TGTGCCATCAGTGAGTCGATTGTTCGGGATGAGCAGTTCTTC,CAISESIVRDEQFF
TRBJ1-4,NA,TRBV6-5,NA,TGTGCCAGCAAGAGTCTGGGGGCGATTAATGAAAAACTGTTTTTT,CASKSLGAINEKLFF
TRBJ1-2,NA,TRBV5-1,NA,TGCGCCAGCAGCTTCGTCGCATCTTCGGGGAGCCAGCGTGGCTACACCTTC,CASSFVASSGSQRGYTF
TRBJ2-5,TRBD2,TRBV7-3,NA,TGTGCCAGCAGCTTGGGAGGGCGGGAGACCCAGTACTTC,CASSLGGRETQYF
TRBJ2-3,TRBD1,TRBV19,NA,TGTGCCAGTAGTACTCTCTGGGACAGGGGGCTGGATACGCAGTATTTT,CASSTLWDRGLDTQYF
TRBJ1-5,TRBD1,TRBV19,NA,TGTGCCACCGGACAGGTGGAGGGGCCCCAGCATTTT,CATGQVEGPQHF
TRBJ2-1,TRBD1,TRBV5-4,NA,TGTGCCAGCGAGGGACAGGGGTACAATGAGCAGTTCTTC,CASEGQGYNEQFF
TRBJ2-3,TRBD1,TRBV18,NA,TGTGCCAGCTCACGAGACAGGGTGGATACGCAGTATTTT,CASSRDRVDTQYF
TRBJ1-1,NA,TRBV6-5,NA,TGTGCCAGCCGAGGATCGAACACTGAAGCTTTCTTT,CASRGSNTEAFF
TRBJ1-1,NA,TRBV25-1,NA,TGTGCCAGCAGTGCCAAGCCCCATGACACTGAAGCTTTCTTT,CASSAKPHDTEAFF
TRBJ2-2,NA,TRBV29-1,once,TGCAGCGTTAGAACCGGGACAAACACCGGGGAGCTGTTTTTT,CSVRTGTNTGELFF
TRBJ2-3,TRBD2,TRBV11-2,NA,TGTGCCAGCAGCTTGGGAAGCGGGGGGCTGGCAGATACGCAGTATTTT,CASSLGSGGLADTQYF
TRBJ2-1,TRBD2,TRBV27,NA,TGTGCCAGCAGTTTAAAGCTAGCGGGAGTCTCTGAGCAGTTCTTC,CASSLKLAGVSEQFF